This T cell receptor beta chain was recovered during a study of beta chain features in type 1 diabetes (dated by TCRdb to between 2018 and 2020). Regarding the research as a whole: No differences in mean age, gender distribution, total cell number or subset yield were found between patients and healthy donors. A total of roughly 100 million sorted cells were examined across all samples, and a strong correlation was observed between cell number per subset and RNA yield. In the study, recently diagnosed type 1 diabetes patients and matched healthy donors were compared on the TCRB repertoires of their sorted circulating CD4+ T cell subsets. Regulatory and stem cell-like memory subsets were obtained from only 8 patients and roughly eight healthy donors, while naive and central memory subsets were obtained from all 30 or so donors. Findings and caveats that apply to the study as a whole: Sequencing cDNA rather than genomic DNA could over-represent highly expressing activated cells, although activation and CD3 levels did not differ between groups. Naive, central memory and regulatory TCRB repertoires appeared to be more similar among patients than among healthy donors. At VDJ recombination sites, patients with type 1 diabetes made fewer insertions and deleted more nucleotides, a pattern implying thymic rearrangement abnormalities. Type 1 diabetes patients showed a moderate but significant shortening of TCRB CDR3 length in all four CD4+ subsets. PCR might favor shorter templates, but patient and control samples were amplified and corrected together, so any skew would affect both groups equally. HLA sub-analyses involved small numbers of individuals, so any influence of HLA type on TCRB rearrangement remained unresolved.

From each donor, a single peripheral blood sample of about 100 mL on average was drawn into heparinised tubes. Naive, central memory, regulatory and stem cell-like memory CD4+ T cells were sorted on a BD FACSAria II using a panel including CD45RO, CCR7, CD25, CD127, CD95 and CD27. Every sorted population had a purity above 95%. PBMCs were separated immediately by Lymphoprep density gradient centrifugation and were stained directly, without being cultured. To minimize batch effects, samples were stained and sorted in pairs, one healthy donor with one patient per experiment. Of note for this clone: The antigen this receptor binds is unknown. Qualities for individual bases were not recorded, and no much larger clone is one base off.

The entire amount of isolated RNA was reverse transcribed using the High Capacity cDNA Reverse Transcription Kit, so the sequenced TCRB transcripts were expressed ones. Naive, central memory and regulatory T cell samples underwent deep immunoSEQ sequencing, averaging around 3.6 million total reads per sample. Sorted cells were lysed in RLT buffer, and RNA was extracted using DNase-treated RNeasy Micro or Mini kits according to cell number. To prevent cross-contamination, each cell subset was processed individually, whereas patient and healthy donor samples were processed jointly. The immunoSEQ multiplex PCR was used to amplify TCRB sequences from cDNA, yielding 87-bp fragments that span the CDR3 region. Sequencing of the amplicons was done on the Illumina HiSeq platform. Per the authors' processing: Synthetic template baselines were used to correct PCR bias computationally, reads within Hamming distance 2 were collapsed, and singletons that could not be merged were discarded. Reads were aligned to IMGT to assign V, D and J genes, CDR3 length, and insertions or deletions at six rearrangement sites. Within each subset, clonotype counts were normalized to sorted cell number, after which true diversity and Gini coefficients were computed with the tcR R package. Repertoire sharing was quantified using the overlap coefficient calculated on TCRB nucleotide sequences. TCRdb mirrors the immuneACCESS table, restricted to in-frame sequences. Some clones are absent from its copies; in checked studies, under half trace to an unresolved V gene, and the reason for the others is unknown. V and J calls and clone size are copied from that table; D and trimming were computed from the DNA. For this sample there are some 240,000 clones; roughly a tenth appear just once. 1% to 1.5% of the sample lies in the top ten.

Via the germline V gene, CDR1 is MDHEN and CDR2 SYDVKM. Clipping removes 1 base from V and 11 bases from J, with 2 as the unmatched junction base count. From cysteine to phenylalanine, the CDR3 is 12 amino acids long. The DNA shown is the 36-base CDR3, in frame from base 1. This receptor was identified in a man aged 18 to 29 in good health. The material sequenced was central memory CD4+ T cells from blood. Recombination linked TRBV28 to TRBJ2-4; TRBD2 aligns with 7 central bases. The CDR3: CASSLSTSVQYF. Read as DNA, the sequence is TGTGCCAGCAGTTTATCAACTAGCGTTCAGTACTTC.